The clone carrying this T cell receptor (beta chain) has only one observation. The data were obtained in a study of blood T cell repertoires in COVID-19. On the study more broadly: PBMCs, B-cell-depleted T cells, or T cells provided the cDNA or gDNA that made up the material.

The cohort comprised adults aged 18 to 89 years residing in 20 to 30 US areas. The V segment lost 5 bases and the J segment 0 bases; nucleotides outside the gene matches: 4. Germline lookup yields CDR1 SGHVS and CDR2 FQNEAQ. The CDR3 is 16 amino acids. Original analysis: Nucleated cell number was recorded as an estimate derived from reference gene primer amplification. The method was immunoSEQ multiplex PCR; TCRdb's version includes in-frame clones alone and lacks a portion of them. The D gene and trimming were derived from the DNA, and the V and J assignments and clone size from that table. The repertoire holds about 170,000 clones, about nine tenths seen once, with more than 0.75% in the top ten.

Sequencing was carried out using PBMCs or T cells enriched from blood (not recorded which). The origin of this receptor is a woman aged 18 to 35 who had recovered from COVID-19. This chain uses TRBV7-8 with TRBJ2-3; 11 nucleotides line up with TRBD2. In DNA, the CDR3 is TGTGCCAGCAGCCCGCGGACTAGCGGGAGCACAGATACGCAGTATTTT. Its translation: CASSPRTSGSTDTQYF.